Given below is one T cell receptor beta chain in context. The data stem from a study of blood T cell repertoires in COVID-19. Here immunoSEQ multiplex PCR was the method, and the copy in TCRdb shows in-frame clones only, minus some. The data hold roughly 140,000 clones, with about 81% observed a single time. The length of the CDR3 is 15 residues. The germline gives CDR1 SGHRS, CDR2 YFSETQ. The V end was cut by 0 bases, the J end by 0 bases, with 9 bases between. The chain combines TRBV5-1 with TRBJ1-2; D might be TRBD1 (6 bases). The clonotype comes from a man aged 50-59 years who had recovered from COVID-19. Specimen: PBMCs or T cells enriched from blood (not recorded which). The CDR3: CASSLEAGANYGYTF. CDR3 nucleotides: TGCGCCAGCAGCTTGGAGGCAGGGGCTAACTATGGCTACACCTTC.